These 9 T cell receptor beta chains came from one sample sequenced in a study of T cell responses to AZD1222 COVID-19 vaccine. Assay: immunoSEQ multiplex PCR; the TCRdb copy retains only in-frame clones and omits some. There are about 150,000 clones in the sample; 92% occur only once, and approximately 3.5% lies in the top ten. The source was peripheral blood, collected 28 days after the second AZD1222 dose. The receptors here all came from an adult who received the AZD1222 COVID-19 vaccine.

This clone was recorded only once. The J gene is TRBJ2-7, the V gene TRBV5-4; TRBD2 might be the D (5 bases). Germline V gene sequence: CDR1 SGHNT, CDR2 YYREEE (reference sequence). CDR3 size: 15 residues. The germline V and J ends were trimmed by 0 bases and 0 bases, with 10 bases remaining between them. The CDR3 DNA reads TGTGCCAGCAGCTTGGGGACTCTGAGCTCCTACGAGCAGTACTTC. Its translation: CASSLGTLSSYEQYF.

Notes on this clone: The junction shows a germline mismatch at one end, possibly a read error. The chain combines TRBV29-1 with TRBJ2-5; 9 nucleotides match TRBD1. Germline loops: CDR1 SQVTM, CDR2 ANQGSEA. CDR3 length equals 15 residues. The CDR3 spells CSVEDRGYSGETQYF. The CDR3 DNA reads TGCAGCGTAGAAGACAGGGGGTATTCGGGGGAGACCCAGTACTTC.

This chain links TRBV5-4 with TRBJ2-7, with TRBD1 matching 11 bases. J was trimmed by 1 base and V by 4 bases; bases with no gene match: 4. The V gene's germline CDR1 is SGHNT and CDR2 YYREEE (reference sequence). CDR3 length: 15 residues. The CDR3 region is CASSPRDRGSYEQYF. DNA of the CDR3: TGTGCCAGCAGCCCCCGGGACAGGGGGTCCTACGAGCAGTACTTC.

The chain recombines TRBV4-3 with TRBJ2-3, with D perhaps TRBD1 or TRBD2 (5 bases each). This CDR3 spans 15 amino acids. The V end was cut by 3 bases, the J end by 1 base, with 11 bases between. Germline assignment: CDR1 LGHNA and CDR2 YSLEER. The CDR3 DNA reads TGCGCCAGCAGCCAGGCTAGGGGAGGCACAGATACGCAGTATTTT. Its protein is CASSQARGGTDTQYF.

The chain carries TRBV5-4 and TRBJ1-4; 9 nucleotides line up with TRBD1. The CDR3 runs 16 residues. Germline V lookup: CDR1 SGHNT, CDR2 YYREEE (reference sequence). V shed 0 bases and J 8 bases; nucleotides not matched to a gene: 8. The CDR3 DNA is TGTGCCAGCAGCTTGGGCGGACAGGGGACGAGGGAAAAACTGTTTTTT. Translation gives CASSLGGQGTREKLFF.

The chain joins TRBV5-5 to TRBJ2-2; maybe TRBD1 (5 bases). The CDR3 sequence is 15 residues long. From germline, CDR1 is SGHKS and CDR2 YYEKEE (reference sequence). V shed 4 bases and J shed 3 bases, with 13 bases lying between them. CDR3 in amino acids: CASSVQGGYTGELFF. CDR3 in DNA: TGTGCCAGCAGCGTTCAGGGTGGGTACACCGGGGAGCTGTTTTTT.

V gene TRBV6-5 combines with J gene TRBJ2-7; TRBD1 matches 9 bases. Germline CDR1 reads MNHEY; CDR2 reads SVGAGI. The CDR3 length is 15 residues. The V gene end was trimmed by 4 bases and the J gene end by 7 bases; junction bases not matched to a gene: 11. Written as DNA, the CDR3 is TGTGCCAGCAGTTTTCTTTCCGGGACAGGGAGTGAGCAGTACTTC. Its protein product is CASSFLSGTGSEQYF.

The genes are TRBV6-2 or TRBV6-3 and TRBJ2-7, with TRBD1 as a possible D gene (5 bases). CDR3 length: 14 amino acids. Germline V CDR1 and CDR2: MNHEY, SVGEGT. Trimming removed 5 bases from V and 1 base from J, with 12 bases in between. CDR3 loop: CASSRPTGSYEQYF. The CDR3 coding sequence is TGTGCCAGCAGTCGACCTACAGGTTCCTACGAGCAGTACTTC.

This chain links TRBV5-1 with TRBJ2-5, with TRBD2 matching over 14 bases. Germline trimming cut 0 bases from V and 11 bases from J; bases unmatched to any gene: 9. The CDR3 runs to 16 residues. Looked up from germline, CDR1 is SGHRS and CDR2 is YFSETQ. CDR3 sequence reads: CASSLEGTSGRGTQYF. As DNA, the CDR3 is TGCGCCAGCAGCTTGGAGGGGACTAGCGGGAGAGGGACACAGTACTTC.